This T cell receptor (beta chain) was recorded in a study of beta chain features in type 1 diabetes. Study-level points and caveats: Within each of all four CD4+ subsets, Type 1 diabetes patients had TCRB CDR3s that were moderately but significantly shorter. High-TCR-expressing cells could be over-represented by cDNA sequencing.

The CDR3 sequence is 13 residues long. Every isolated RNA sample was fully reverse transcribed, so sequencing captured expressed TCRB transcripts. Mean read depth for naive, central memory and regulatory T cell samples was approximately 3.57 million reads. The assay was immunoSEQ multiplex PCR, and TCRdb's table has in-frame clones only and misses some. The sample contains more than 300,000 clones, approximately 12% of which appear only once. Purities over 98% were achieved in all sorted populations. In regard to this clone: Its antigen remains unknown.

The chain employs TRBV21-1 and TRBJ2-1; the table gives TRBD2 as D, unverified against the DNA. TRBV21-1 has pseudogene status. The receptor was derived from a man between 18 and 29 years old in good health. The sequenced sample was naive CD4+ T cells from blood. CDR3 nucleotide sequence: TGTGCCAGCAGCAAATGGGAGTACAATGAGCAGTTCTTC. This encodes CASSKWEYNEQFF.